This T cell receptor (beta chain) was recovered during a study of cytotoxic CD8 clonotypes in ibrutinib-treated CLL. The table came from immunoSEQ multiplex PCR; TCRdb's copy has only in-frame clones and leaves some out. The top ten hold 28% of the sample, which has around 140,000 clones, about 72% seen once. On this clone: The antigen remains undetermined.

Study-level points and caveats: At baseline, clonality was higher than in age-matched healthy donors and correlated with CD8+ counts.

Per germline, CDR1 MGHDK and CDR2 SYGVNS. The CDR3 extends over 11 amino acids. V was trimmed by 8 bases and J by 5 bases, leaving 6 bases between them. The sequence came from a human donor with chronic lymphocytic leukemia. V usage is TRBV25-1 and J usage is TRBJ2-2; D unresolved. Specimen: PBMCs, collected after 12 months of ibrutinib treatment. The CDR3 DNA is TGTGCCAGCTGTGGAACCGGGGAGCTGTTTTTT. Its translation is CASCGTGELFF.